These T cell receptor beta chains were read from a single sample in a study of cytomegalovirus exposure and HLA in healthy donors. Profiled with immunoSEQ multiplex PCR; TCRdb holds only in-frame clones, not every one. The table records 95,000 to 150,000 clones, around 80% of them present only once. The sample taken for sequencing was PBMCs. The receptors were gathered from a man aged 45 to 65 in good health and CMV-seronegative. The CDR3 runs from the conserved cysteine through the conserved F or W. The order of the fields is V gene, J gene, D gene, clone size, CDR3 protein, CDR3 DNA. The D gene is left open where the match is weak. For some rows the clone size is stated as once, few or many, or as a class when expanded; others skip it.

TRBV14	TRBJ2-1	.	.	CASSGELGNEQFF	TGTGCCAGCAGTGGGGAGTTGGGCAATGAGCAGTTCTTC
TRBV7-3	TRBJ2-1	TRBD2	.	CASSSLAGGRDEQFF	TGTGCCAGCAGCTCGCTAGCGGGGGGCAGGGATGAGCAGTTCTTC
TRBV11-2	TRBJ2-7	.	.	CASSFETVISYEQYF	TGTGCCAGCAGCTTCGAGACAGTGATCTCCTACGAGCAGTACTTC
TRBV2	TRBJ2-7	TRBD1	.	CASRGDSYEQYF	TGTGCCAGCAGAGGGGACAGCTACGAGCAGTACTTC
TRBV14	TRBJ2-2	TRBD2	.	CASSQWGGRQNTGELFF	TGTGCCAGCAGCCAATGGGGGGGACGTCAGAACACCGGGGAGCTGTTTTTT
TRBV6-5	TRBJ2-7	TRBD2	once	CASSFRTSGYEQYF	TGTGCCAGCAGTTTTCGGACTAGTGGCTACGAGCAGTACTTC
TRBV4-1	TRBJ1-4	.	.	CASSLDRSNEKLFF	TGCGCCAGCAGCCTCGACAGAAGTAATGAAAAACTGTTTTTT
TRBV4-2	TRBJ2-4	.	.	CASSQRRGSKNIQYF	TGTGCCAGCAGCCAACGTAGGGGGTCCAAAAACATTCAGTACTTC
TRBV7-9	TRBJ2-6	TRBD1	few	CASSSGQGGSGANVLTF	TGTGCCAGCAGCTCTGGACAGGGGGGCTCTGGGGCCAACGTCCTGACTTTC
TRBV2	TRBJ2-1	TRBD2	.	CASSVPLAGGPIFF	TGTGCCAGCAGTGTTCCACTAGCGGGGGGCCCCATTTTCTTC
TRBV7-6	TRBJ1-1	.	.	CASSKHGDLNTEAFF	TGTGCCAGCAGCAAACACGGGGACTTGAACACTGAAGCTTTCTTT
TRBV10-3	TRBJ2-5	TRBD2	.	CAISSGRLETQYF	TGTGCCATCAGTAGCGGGAGGTTAGAGACCCAGTACTTC
TRBV5-1	TRBJ2-7	TRBD1	.	CASSVRTGTYEQYF	TGCGCCAGCAGCGTGAGGACAGGGACCTACGAGCAGTACTTC
TRBV30	TRBJ1-6	.	.	CAWSGEGNSPLHF	TGTGCCTGGAGTGGAGAGGGTAATTCACCCCTCCACTTT
TRBV7-3	TRBJ2-7	.	.	CASSLDSDSPREEQYF	TGTGCCAGCAGCCTCGATTCAGATTCCCCTCGGGAGGAGCAGTACTTC
TRBV6-6	TRBJ2-3	.	once	CASSYSDNTQYF	TGTGCCAGCAGTTACTCGGACAATACGCAGTATTTT
TRBV13	TRBJ1-2	.	.	CAKTLQGENGYTF	TGTGCCAAAACCTTACAGGGAGAGAATGGCTACACCTTC
TRBV7-9	TRBJ2-5	TRBD1	.	CASSGVQGAGETQYF	TGTGCCAGCAGCGGGGTACAGGGGGCAGGGGAGACCCAGTACTTC
TRBV9	TRBJ2-7	TRBD2	.	CASSSHRTSGRVEQYF	TGTGCCAGCAGCTCCCATCGGACTAGCGGGAGGGTCGAGCAGTACTTC
TRBV25-1	TRBJ1-6	.	.	CASSEYLANSPLHF	TGTGCCAGCAGTGAATACTTGGCAAATTCACCCCTCCACTTT
TRBV7-2	TRBJ2-5	TRBD1	.	CASSLQGASQETQYF	TGTGCCAGCAGCTTGCAGGGGGCGAGCCAAGAGACCCAGTACTTC
TRBV14	TRBJ2-5	.	.	CASSHLEGSTMRETQYF	TGTGCCAGCAGCCATCTAGAAGGGAGTACGATGAGGGAGACCCAGTACTTC
TRBV19	TRBJ1-4	.	.	CASSIEGRGEKVFF	TGTGCCAGTAGTATAGAAGGTCGGGGTGAAAAGGTGTTTTTT
TRBV19	TRBJ2-7	TRBD1	.	CASSIDGAGGSVEQYF	TGTGCCAGTAGTATAGATGGGGCAGGGGGCAGCGTCGAGCAGTACTTC
TRBV15	TRBJ1-1	TRBD1	.	CATSRDPLTGMNTEAFF	TGTGCCACCAGCAGAGACCCCCTGACAGGGATGAACACTGAAGCTTTCTTT
TRBV9	TRBJ2-7	TRBD1	few	CASSRGQGASDEQYF	TGTGCCAGCAGCCGGGGACAGGGGGCTTCCGACGAGCAGTACTTC
TRBV11-3	TRBJ2-5	.	.	CASSLGVGVGETQYF	TGTGCCAGCAGCTTAGGCGTAGGGGTTGGAGAGACCCAGTACTTC
TRBV28	TRBJ2-1	TRBD2	once	CASIELAGLNEQFF	TGTGCCAGCATTGAACTAGCGGGTTTAAATGAGCAGTTCTTC
TRBV19	TRBJ1-1	.	once	CAIRPGGGTRMPEAFF	TGTGCCATCAGGCCGGGGGGGGGAACTAGGATGCCTGAAGCTTTCTTT
TRBV14	TRBJ2-1	TRBD2	.	CASSRTSSYNEQFF	TGTGCCAGCAGCCGGACTAGCTCCTACAATGAGCAGTTCTTC
TRBV7-9	TRBJ2-6	TRBD2	.	CASSLSGGGGANVLTF	TGTGCCAGCAGCTTAAGCGGGGGCGGAGGGGCCAACGTCCTGACTTTC
TRBV19	TRBJ1-1	.	.	CASSRVVNTEAFF	TGTGCCAGTAGTCGGGTGGTGAATACTGAAGCTTTCTTT
TRBV5-4	TRBJ2-7	TRBD2	.	CASSLTGGPYEQYF	TGTGCCAGCAGCTTGACGGGAGGGCCCTACGAGCAGTACTTC
TRBV27	TRBJ2-7	.	.	CASSRDTAYEQYF	TGTGCCAGCAGTCGCGACACTGCCTACGAGCAGTACTTC
TRBV19	TRBJ1-5	.	.	CATTYPYGNQPQHF	TGTGCCACCACCTACCCATACGGGAATCAGCCCCAGCATTTT
TRBV4-1	TRBJ2-5	.	few	CASSHPREEQETQYF	TGCGCCAGCAGCCACCCGAGGGAGGAGCAAGAGACCCAGTACTTC
TRBV5-5	TRBJ1-5	.	.	CASSFPGDDQPQHF	TGTGCCAGCAGCTTTCCGGGGGACGATCAGCCCCAGCATTTT
TRBV25-1	TRBJ2-7	.	.	CASSESNYEQYF	TGTGCCAGCAGTGAATCCAATTACGAGCAGTACTTC
TRBV25-1	TRBJ2-1	.	.	CASSEYGGVEQFF	TGTGCCAGCAGTGAATATGGCGGGGTGGAGCAGTTCTTC
TRBV5-1	TRBJ2-2	.	.	CASSVNPNTGELFF	TGCGCCAGCAGCGTCAATCCGAACACCGGGGAGCTGTTTTTT
TRBV5-1	TRBJ2-5	.	few	CASSNTGGLGQIQETQYF	TGCGCCAGCAGCAATACGGGAGGATTAGGACAGATCCAAGAGACCCAGTACTTC
TRBV2	TRBJ2-6	.	few	CAQQGFKSGANVLTF	TGTGCCCAGCAGGGGTTTAAGTCTGGGGCCAACGTCCTGACTTTC
TRBV27	TRBJ1-5	TRBD1	once	CASSLIFGQGQPQHF	TGTGCCAGCAGCCTTATCTTCGGACAGGGCCAGCCCCAGCATTTT
TRBV29-1	TRBJ1-2	TRBD1	.	CSVDDRVRDGYTF	TGCAGCGTTGATGACAGGGTCAGGGATGGCTACACCTTC
TRBV7-2	TRBJ2-7	.	.	CASKRDRGPYEQYF	TGTGCCAGCAAACGAGACAGAGGACCGTACGAGCAGTACTTC